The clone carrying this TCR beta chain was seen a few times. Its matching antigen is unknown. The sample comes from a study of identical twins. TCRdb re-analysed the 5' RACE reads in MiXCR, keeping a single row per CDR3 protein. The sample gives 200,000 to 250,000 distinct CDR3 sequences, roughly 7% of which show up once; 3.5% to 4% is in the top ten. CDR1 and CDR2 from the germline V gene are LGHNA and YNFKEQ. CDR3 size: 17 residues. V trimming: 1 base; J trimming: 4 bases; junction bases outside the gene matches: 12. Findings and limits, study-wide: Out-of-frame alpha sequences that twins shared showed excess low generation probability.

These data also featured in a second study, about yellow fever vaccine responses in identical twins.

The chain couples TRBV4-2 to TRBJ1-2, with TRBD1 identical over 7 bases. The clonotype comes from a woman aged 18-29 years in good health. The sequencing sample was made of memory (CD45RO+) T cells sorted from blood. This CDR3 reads CASSQVSKGTESYGYTF. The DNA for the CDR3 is TGTGCCAGCAGCCAAGTTTCTAAGGGGACAGAAAGCTATGGCTACACCTTC.